The clone carrying this T cell receptor (beta chain) was seen more than once but under ten times. As yet, its antigen is unknown. The entry originates in a study of cytomegalovirus exposure and HLA in healthy donors. The study, taken as a whole, reports: Presence/absence analysis assumed near-uniform sequencing depth across donors. It was reported in a later analysis that an Asian-associated ancestry cluster showed fewer N-insertions than the roughly 670-donor mean.

The PCR contained 60 Vbeta and 13 Jbeta primers. How the authors handled the data: About 10 million shared chains were among the roughly 78 million unique TCR beta chains that a later analysis counted. Profiling relied on immunoSEQ multiplex PCR, and the TCRdb table lists in-frame clones only, not all of them. V and J calls plus clone size are reproduced from that table; the DNA served to infer D and trimming. The sample shows 110,000 to 150,000 clones, roughly 80% of them seen only once. Trimming left V 8 bases short and J 3 bases short, with 23 bases between. The CDR3 extends over 16 amino acids. Germline V gives CDR1 SNHLY, CDR2 FYNNEI.

V usage is TRBV2 and J usage is TRBJ2-7; no definite D call. The receptor was isolated from a male donor in good health and CMV-seronegative. Sequenced: PBMCs. Here the CDR3 reads CASSALPDMTYYEQYF. In DNA, the CDR3 is TGTGCCAGCTCCGCCCTCCCCGATATGACTTACTACGAGCAGTACTTC.